The subject of this entry is one T cell receptor beta chain. Its antigen is currently unknown. These data originate in a study of shared clonotypes between healthy human individuals. Findings and caveats of the study: Researchers found naive subsets generally carried larger estimated richness than memory subsets.

V lost 4 bases to trimming and J lost 5 bases; unmatched junction nucleotides: 11. This CDR3 is 16 amino acids long. Germline CDR1 and CDR2: SEHNR and FQNEAQ (reference sequence). Running of the assay took place at deep level. Sequencing used immunoSEQ multiplex PCR; TCRdb keeps in-frame clones, though not all of them. Of roughly 2,500,000 clones listed, more than 85% are singletons. Source material: naive CD4+ T cells from PBMCs. Subset: CD45RA+ positively selected. The chain uses TRBV7-9 and TRBJ2-3, with 8 bases identical to TRBD1. The sequence was collected from a man aged 18 to 35 in good health. Some clones in this sample may be carry-over from other donors' samples. CDR3 in DNA: TGTGCCAGCAGCTCATTGTACAGGGGGAGTATAGATACGCAGTATTTT. Its protein product is CASSSLYRGSIDTQYF.